One sample yielded the 22 T cell receptor beta chains listed below, sequenced in a study of shared clonotypes between healthy human individuals. Assay used: immunoSEQ multiplex PCR; TCRdb lists only in-frame clones, some missing. The table records some 2 million clones, 90% to 95% of them present only once. Sequencing used naive CD4+ T cells sorted from blood. The subset denotes: CD45RA+ positively selected. These receptors all stem from a young man in good health.

This clone was seen only once. V is TRBV7-9 and J is TRBJ1-1; D is undetermined. Germline loops: CDR1 SEHNR, CDR2 FQNEAQ (reference sequence). Trimming pared 1 base from V and 6 bases from J, leaving 15 bases between. CDR3 length: 15 residues. The CDR3 reads CASSLDRSSRPEAFF. CDR3 sequence (DNA): TGTGCCAGCAGCTTAGATCGGTCCTCTCGACCTGAAGCTTTCTTT. Based on the CDR3 plus reference TRBV7-9 and TRBJ1-1, the full variable domain is DTGVSQNPRHKITKRGQNVTFRCDPISEHNRLYWYRQTLGQGPEFLTYFQNEAQLEKSRLLSDRFSAERPKGSFSTLEIQRTEQGDSAMYLCASSLDRSSRPEAFFGQGTRLTVV.

This chain uses TRBV18 with TRBJ2-7; D might be TRBD1 or TRBD2, each matching 5 bases. Germline values: CDR1 KGHSH, CDR2 LQKENI. The CDR3 is made up of 17 amino acids. V was pared by 2 bases and J by 1 base, with 18 bases between. For the CDR3, the DNA is TGTGCCAGCTCACCAACGGGGCTTCCTACACCTTCCTACGAGCAGTACTTC. This gives the protein CASSPTGLPTPSYEQYF.

V gene TRBV6-6 combines with J gene TRBJ2-2, with TRBD1 matching over 8 bases. The trim removed 11 bases at V and 7 bases at J, leaving 6 bases unmatched. This CDR3 has 12 residues. The germline V gene encodes CDR1 MNHNY and CDR2 SVGAGI (reference sequence). The CDR3 sequence is CAEGQGSGELFF. Written as DNA, the CDR3 is TGTGCCGAAGGACAGGGAAGCGGGGAGCTGTTTTTT.

The chain employs TRBV27 and TRBJ1-1; 12 nucleotides line up with TRBD1. Germline V CDR1 and CDR2: MNHEY, SMNVEV (reference sequence). This CDR3 has 21 amino acids. Trimming removed 7 bases from V and 4 bases from J; junction bases left unmatched: 25. This CDR3 reads CASTRALTKPGTGGPSTEAFF. The CDR3 bases are TGTGCCAGCACTCGGGCCCTCACCAAGCCCGGGACAGGGGGCCCGTCCACTGAAGCTTTCTTT.

The V call is TRBV18, the J call TRBJ1-1, with 11 bases aligning to TRBD1. CDR3 size: 15 residues. V lost 3 bases to trimming and J lost 11 bases; unmatched junction nucleotides: 11. CDR1 and CDR2 (germline): KGHSH, LQKENI. CDR3 loop: CASSPQGQGARSAFF. The CDR3, as DNA: TGTGCCAGCTCACCCCAAGGACAGGGGGCCCGGTCGGCTTTCTTT.

The genes are TRBV28 and TRBJ1-2, with 7 nucleotides matching TRBD1. Per the germline V gene, CDR1 is MDHEN and CDR2 is SYDVKM. This CDR3 contains 14 residues. With 2 bases clipped from V and 7 bases from J, the junction kept 7 bases outside the gene matches. The CDR3 DNA is TGTGCCAGCAGTTTAATCAAGGGGGCGGGTGGCTACACCTTC. Protein product: CASSLIKGAGGYTF.

As regards this clone: This sample also contains other DNA sequences that code for the same CDR3. The genes are TRBV5-6 and TRBJ1-2; 9 bases map to TRBD1. The V and J ends lost 4 bases and 3 bases, in that order; junction bases with no gene match: 4. The CDR3 length is 14 residues. CDR1 SGHDT and CDR2 YYEEEE come from the germline V gene. CDR3 amino acids: CASSPGQGDYGYTF. CDR3 bases: TGTGCCAGCAGCCCGGGACAGGGTGACTATGGCTACACCTTC.

This clone was detected once. This chain connects TRBV5-1 to TRBJ1-5; TRBD1 aligns across 9 bases. Losses at the gene ends were 4 bases for V and 6 bases for J; bases not matched to a gene: 8. Looked up from germline, CDR1 is SGHRS and CDR2 is YFSETQ. The CDR3 extends over 15 amino acids. The CDR3 is CASSQTGGFGQPQHF. CDR3 nucleotide sequence: TGCGCCAGCAGCCAGACAGGGGGATTCGGTCAGCCCCAGCATTTT.

V and J are TRBV9 and TRBJ2-1; TRBD2 is a possible D gene (5 bases). CDR3 length: 13 amino acids. Deletions cut 4 bases from V and 15 bases from J, with 20 bases between. Germline values: CDR1 SGDLS, CDR2 YYNGEE. The CDR3 loop is CASSPSDWGYGFF. The CDR3 DNA reads as TGTGCCAGCAGCCCTTCGGACTGGGGATATGGGTTCTTC.

V usage is TRBV15 and J usage is TRBJ2-7, with TRBD1 matching over 7 bases. The length of the CDR3 is 16 residues. Looked up from germline, CDR1 is LNHNV and CDR2 is YYDKDF (reference sequence). The J segment lost 0 bases and the V segment lost 1 base, leaving 6 bases of the junction unmatched. The CDR3 DNA sequence: TGTGCCACCAGCAGAGGCCCCGGGGACAGCTCCTACGAGCAGTACTTC. Translating it yields CATSRGPGDSSYEQYF.

This clone was picked up a small number of times. Other nucleotide sequences in the sample specify the same CDR3. The chain combines TRBV6-5 with TRBJ1-6; maybe TRBD1 (6 bases). The V end was cut by 8 bases, the J end by 8 bases, with 10 bases between. The CDR3 runs to 12 residues. Germline loops: CDR1 MNHEY, CDR2 SVGAGI. The CDR3 DNA follows: TGTGCCAGCGGAGCAGGGGATTCACCCCTCCACTTT. This gives the protein CASGAGDSPLHF.

The genes are TRBV6-4 and TRBJ2-7; 7 bases fit TRBD1. The ends lost 0 bases at V and 1 base at J; junction bases unmatched: 3. The CDR3 covers 15 residues. Germline CDR1 reads MRHNA; CDR2 reads SNTAGT. As DNA, the CDR3 is TGTGCCAGCAGTGACTCCGGGACAGAGTCCTACGAGCAGTACTTC. It is translated as CASSDSGTESYEQYF.

Regarding this clone: The same CDR3 can be traced to other DNA sequences in this sample. The V call is TRBV5-1, the J call TRBJ2-1; D unclear. The CDR3 spans 12 residues. Germline V gene data show CDR1 as SGHRS and CDR2 as YFSETQ. Trimming took 2 bases from V and 7 from J, leaving 7 bases between them. The CDR3 reads CASSFPANEQFF. CDR3 DNA: TGCGCCAGCAGCTTCCCGGCTAATGAGCAGTTCTTC. The full variable domain, rest sourced from reference TRBV5-1 and TRBJ2-1, is KAGVTQTPRYLIKTRGQQVTLSCSPISGHRSVSWYQQTPGQGLQFLFEYFSETQRNKGNFPGRFSGRQFSNSRSEMNVSTLELGDSALYLCASSFPANEQFFGPGTRLTVL.

The CDR3 loop is CASSLAGSSPHNEQFF. CDR3 coding DNA: TGTGCCAGCAGCTTAGCCGGGAGCAGCCCCCACAATGAGCAGTTCTTC. The rearrangement uses TRBV11-2 and TRBJ2-1; possibly TRBD2 for D (6 bases). Trimming removed 1 base at V and 5 bases at J, with 15 bases between. This CDR3 contains 16 residues. Germline CDR1 SGHAT, CDR2 FQNNGV.

The chain uses TRBV5-5 and TRBJ1-1; TRBD1 matches at 7 bases. There are 15 residues in the CDR3. Trimming removed 4 bases from V and 0 bases from J; junction bases left unmatched: 6. CDR1 and CDR2 from the germline V gene are SGHKS and YYEKEE (reference sequence). The CDR3 DNA follows: TGTGCCAGCAGCCGCAGACAGGGCTTGAACACTGAAGCTTTCTTT. Translation: CASSRRQGLNTEAFF.

The CDR3 DNA reads as TGTGCCAGCACTCGGGAGAGCTCCTATAATTCACCCCTCCACTTT. This translates into CASTRESSYNSPLHF. This chain connects TRBV2 to TRBJ1-6; D is unresolved. Trimming shortened V by 7 bases and J by 0 bases, and 10 bases separated the two germline ends. This CDR3 region has 15 residues. Germline V gene sequence: CDR1 SNHLY, CDR2 FYNNEI.

This clone was seen a single time. This sequence joins TRBV7-2 and TRBJ2-7; 9 nucleotides align to TRBD2. V lost 4 bases and J lost 2; bases outside the gene matches: 24. The germline V gene has CDR1 SGHTA and CDR2 FQGNSA. The CDR3 has 21 residues. CDR3 coding DNA: TGTGCCAGCAGCTCAGCCGGCAAAGCTAGCGGGATGCCTTTTACTGCCTACGAGCAGTACTTC. It is translated as CASSSAGKASGMPFTAYEQYF.

The V call is TRBV5-1, the J call TRBJ1-5; D uncertain. Germline-derived CDR1 and CDR2 are SGHRS and YFSETQ. CDR3 size: 14 residues. With 4 bases removed from V and 6 bases from J, the gap between germline ends came to 14 bases. The CDR3 loop reads CASSPEGPGQPQHF. The CDR3 region has the DNA TGCGCCAGCAGCCCCGAGGGCCCGGGTCAGCCCCAGCATTTT.

As DNA, the CDR3 is TGTGCCAGCTCACCACCGGGACAGGGGGAAGGAAATCAGTACTTC. Encoded protein: CASSPPGQGEGNQYF. The chain combines TRBV18 with TRBJ2-4, with 11 bases aligning to TRBD1. CDR3 size: 15 residues. The trim removed 0 bases at V and 12 bases at J, leaving 7 bases unmatched. CDR1 KGHSH and CDR2 LQKENI come from the germline V gene.

The chain employs TRBV30 and TRBJ1-2; D is ambiguous. Per germline, CDR1 GTSNPN and CDR2 SVGIG (reference sequence). Trimming cost V 1 base and J 3 bases, with 6 bases left between them. The CDR3 is made up of 12 amino acids. DNA for the CDR3: TGTGCCTGGAGTGATAGGTACTATGGCTACACCTTC. Translation: CAWSDRYYGYTF.

CDR3 DNA sequence: TGCGCCAGCAGCCCGGGGGCGGCGCCCGGGGAGCTGTTTTTT. Translated: CASSPGAAPGELFF. This chain links TRBV5-1 with TRBJ2-2, with D tentatively TRBD1 or TRBD2 (6 bases each). This CDR3 is built from 14 residues. Germline values: CDR1 SGHRS, CDR2 YFSETQ. The V end lost 4 bases, the J end lost 6 bases, and 13 bases lay between the germline ends.

Notes on this clone: One base away lies a much larger clone, so this may be a sequencing read error. This same CDR3 is encoded by further DNA sequences in the sample. The CDR3 is CAISGLGPSYEQYF. CDR3 DNA: TGTGCCATCAGCGGGCTGGGACCTTCCTACGAGCAGTACTTC. The J gene is TRBJ2-7, the V gene TRBV10-3; D possibly matches TRBD1 or TRBD2 (5 bases each). Germline CDR1 and CDR2: ENHRY and SYGVKD. V dropped 6 bases and J dropped 1 base, with 13 bases sitting between them. The CDR3 totals 14 residues.